These 22 T cell receptor beta chains were all obtained from the same sample, sequenced in a study of T cell responses to AZD1222 COVID-19 vaccine. The repertoire was sequenced with immunoSEQ multiplex PCR; TCRdb's copy has only in-frame clones and lacks some. The sample lists approximately 190,000 clones; roughly nine tenths were seen once. The specimen was peripheral blood, collected 28 days after the second dose of the MenACWY control vaccine. The receptors originated from an adult who received the MenACWY meningococcal vaccine as a control.

The chain carries TRBV3-1 (or the pseudogene TRBV3-2) and TRBJ1-1; unclear D gene. The CDR3 is 15 amino acids. V lost 1 base and J 6 bases, leaving 15 bases between the germline ends. Germline V CDR1 and CDR2: LGHDT, YNNKEL (reference sequence). The CDR3 here is CASSQVGSTGSEAFF. The CDR3 bases are TGTGCCAGCAGCCAAGTTGGCAGCACGGGGTCTGAAGCTTTCTTT.

This chain uses TRBV6-1 with TRBJ2-7; the match to TRBD2 covers 8 bases. This CDR3 comprises 16 residues. Germline trimming cut 2 bases from V and 4 bases from J; bases unmatched to any gene: 10. Germline V gene lookup returns CDR1 MNHNS and CDR2 SASEGT. CDR3 DNA sequence: TGTGCCAGCAGTGAATCCCGGGGACTAGGATCGTACGAGCAGTACTTC. Protein product: CASSESRGLGSYEQYF.

Remarks on this clone: At one end, the junction sequence differs from germline, possibly due to a read error. The V call is TRBV14, the J call TRBJ2-3; D is undetermined. Germline V gene lookup returns CDR1 SGHDN and CDR2 FVKESK. The CDR3 runs to 12 residues. The CDR3 DNA reads TGTGCCAGCAGCCAAGATAGAATTACCCAAACTTTT. Encoded protein: CASSQDRITQTF.

This chain connects TRBV9 to TRBJ2-5, with 10 nucleotides matching TRBD2. The V gene's germline CDR1 is SGDLS and CDR2 YYNGEE. V was clipped by 0 bases and J by 5 bases; unmatched bases: 7. The CDR3 consists of 16 residues. CDR3 residues: CASSVGASGSRETQYF. DNA for the CDR3: TGTGCCAGCAGCGTAGGGGCTAGCGGGAGTCGGGAGACCCAGTACTTC.

This sequence joins TRBV14 and TRBJ2-3; 9 nucleotides match TRBD2. Germline V gene lookup returns CDR1 SGHDN and CDR2 FVKESK. J gave up 1 base and V 8 bases, and 1 base lay outside the gene matches. This CDR3 contains 13 residues. CDR3 sequence: CASRTSGTDTQYF. The CDR3, as DNA: TGTGCCAGCCGGACTAGCGGCACAGATACGCAGTATTTT.

The rearrangement uses TRBV5-1 and TRBJ1-1; no reliable D call. The ends were cut back, 1 base at V and 0 bases at J, with 4 bases in the middle. The CDR3 totals 13 residues. Looked up from germline, CDR1 is SGHRS and CDR2 is YFSETQ. The CDR3 DNA reads TGCGCCAGCAGCTTGATTTTGAACACTGAAGCTTTCTTT. This gives the protein CASSLILNTEAFF.

This clone was recorded once. V is TRBV21-1 and J is TRBJ1-1. TRBV21-1 is designated a pseudogene. The CDR3 sequence is 12 residues long. CDR3 bases: TGTGCCAGCAGCGGTTCCCAGGACGGGGCTTTCTTT. Its translation is CASSGSQDGAFF.

This chain links TRBV7-2 with TRBJ2-7; D remains unclear. Germline V gives CDR1 SGHTA, CDR2 FQGNSA. With 1 base removed from V and 2 bases from J, the gap between germline ends came to 12 bases. This CDR3 is built from 15 residues. The CDR3 is CASSLVSSGAYEQYF. CDR3 coding DNA: TGTGCCAGCAGCTTAGTTTCTAGTGGGGCCTACGAGCAGTACTTC.

The J gene is TRBJ1-1, the V gene TRBV19; TRBD1 is a possible D gene (5 bases). CDR1 is LNHDA and CDR2 is SQIVND in the germline V gene (reference sequence). The CDR3 has 13 residues. The V and J ends lost 6 bases and 4 bases respectively, with 12 bases between them. This CDR3 reads CASRQGLITEAFF. The CDR3 DNA reads TGTGCCAGTAGGCAGGGTTTAATCACTGAAGCTTTCTTT.

The V gene is TRBV19, the J gene TRBJ1-5; D unresolved. The V and J ends lost 3 bases and 11 bases respectively, with 14 bases between them. Germline CDR1 and CDR2: LNHDA and SQIVND (reference sequence). The CDR3 runs 13 residues. DNA of the CDR3: TGTGCCAGTAGTATGGGTGGAAGTACGGCCCAGCATTTT. Protein: CASSMGGSTAQHF.

The V call is TRBV19, the J call TRBJ1-2, with no clear D. This CDR3 contains 11 residues. Looked up from germline, CDR1 is LNHDA and CDR2 is SQIVND (reference sequence). Trimming cost V 6 bases and J 5 bases, with 7 bases left between them. CDR3 sequence (DNA): TGTGCCAGTAGAGCGGTGTATGGCTACACCTTC. This codes for CASRAVYGYTF. Looking up the rest from reference TRBV19 and TRBJ1-2 gives the full variable domain: DGGITQSPKYLFRKEGQNVTLSCEQNLNHDAMYWYRQDPGQGLRLIYYSQIVNDFQKGDIAEGYSVSREKKESFPLTVTSAQKNPTAFYLCASRAVYGYTFGSGTRLTVV.

The CDR3 reads CASSLFSEDEQFF. The CDR3 DNA reads TGTGCCAGCAGCTTGTTTAGCGAGGATGAGCAGTTCTTC. The chain joins TRBV11-3 to TRBJ2-1, with D maybe TRBD2 (5 bases). Germline CDR1 SGHNT, CDR2 YENEEA. V shed 3 bases and J shed 8 bases, with 11 bases lying between them. The CDR3 has 13 amino acids.

The chain has TRBV15 and TRBJ1-2; 8 bases are shared with TRBD1. Germline CDR1 is LNHNV and CDR2 is YYDKDF (reference sequence). The CDR3 totals 17 residues. The V segment lost 0 bases and the J segment 7 bases; nucleotides outside the gene matches: 13. Here the CDR3 DNA reads TGTGCCACCAGCAGAGATGGGACAGGACCTGCGAGGGGTGGCTACACCTTC. This translates into CATSRDGTGPARGGYTF.

V and J are TRBV3-1 (or the pseudogene TRBV3-2) and TRBJ2-3; D tentatively reads TRBD1 or TRBD2 (5 bases each). With 5 bases removed from V and 3 bases from J, the gap between germline ends came to 18 bases. The CDR3 has 16 residues. The germline CDR1 and CDR2 sequences are LGHDT and YNNKEL (reference sequence). CDR3 sequence: CASSSRDVMGTDTQYF. The CDR3 DNA reads TGTGCCAGCAGCTCCCGGGACGTGATGGGGACAGATACGCAGTATTTT.

The chain recombines TRBV7-6 with TRBJ2-7, with 10 bases matching TRBD2. There are 15 residues in the CDR3. The junction had 10 bases not matched to a gene; V was cut back by 5 bases and J by 6 bases. Germline assignment: CDR1 SGHVS and CDR2 FNYEAQ. The CDR3 reads CASSIQREGLSEQYF. The CDR3 DNA reads as TGTGCCAGCAGCATCCAGCGGGAGGGCCTATCCGAGCAGTACTTC.

J is TRBJ1-1 and V is TRBV18; tentative D call: TRBD1 (5 bases). The CDR3 spans 15 residues. Germline V CDR1 and CDR2: KGHSH, LQKENI. With 4 bases removed from V and 3 bases from J, the gap between germline ends came to 15 bases. CDR3 DNA: TGTGCCAGCTCACTTCCAACAGGCTGGGACACTGAAGCTTTCTTT. Protein sequence: CASSLPTGWDTEAFF.

The chain couples TRBV19 to TRBJ1-1, with D hard to call. The CDR3 is 13 amino acids. Trimming removed 7 bases at V and 3 bases at J, with 12 bases between. Germline V gives CDR1 LNHDA, CDR2 SQIVND (reference sequence). The CDR3 coding sequence is TGTGCCAGTAAGGTAGATTCGGACACTGAAGCTTTCTTT. Translated, it gives CASKVDSDTEAFF.

This chain links TRBV24-1 with TRBJ2-5; possible D gene TRBD1, 6 bases. Germline V gives CDR1 KGHDR, CDR2 SFDVKD. Trimming took 2 bases from V and 6 from J, leaving 18 bases between them. This CDR3 is built from 16 residues. The CDR3 region is CATSDSNRAGTKTQYF. CDR3 nucleotide sequence: TGTGCCACCAGTGATTCGAACAGGGCAGGCACGAAGACCCAGTACTTC.

The rearrangement links TRBV19 to TRBJ1-4, with 7 bases fitting TRBD1. The CDR3 extends over 13 amino acids. The J segment lost 1 base and the V segment lost 7 bases, leaving 0 bases of the junction unmatched. CDR1 is LNHDA, CDR2 SQIVND, per germline (reference sequence). The CDR3 reads CASNRGTNEKLFF. The CDR3 region has the DNA TGTGCCAGTAACAGGGGAACTAATGAAAAACTGTTTTTT.

This clone was detected a few times. This chain joins TRBV24-1 and TRBJ2-7; D uncertain. Germline V gives CDR1 KGHDR, CDR2 SFDVKD. This CDR3 contains 10 residues. The ends were cut back, 8 bases at V and 5 bases at J, with 6 bases in the middle. The CDR3 DNA reads as TGTGCCACCAACAGCCACGAGCAGTACTTC. Translation: CATNSHEQYF.

V is TRBV27 and J is TRBJ2-7, with TRBD1 matching 9 bases. The V and J ends lost 8 bases and 3 bases, in that order; junction bases with no gene match: 5. Germline loops: CDR1 MNHEY, CDR2 SMNVEV (reference sequence). This CDR3 spans 13 amino acids. CDR3 in DNA: TGTGCCAGCGTCGGGACAGGGAGCTACGAGCAGTACTTC. As protein: CASVGTGSYEQYF.

In its sample, this clone was seen a few times. CDR3 in DNA: TGTGCCTGGAGGACGATAGGCGCCCTGGAGACCCAGTACTTC. Translated, it gives CAWRTIGALETQYF. V and J are TRBV30 and TRBJ2-5; D is unclear. Germline CDR1 and CDR2: GTSNPN and SVGIG (reference sequence). CDR3 size: 14 residues. The ends were cut back, 3 bases at V and 5 bases at J, with 16 bases in the middle.